This T cell receptor beta chain was identified in a study of shared clonotypes between healthy human individuals (dated by TCRdb to about 2020). With regard to the full study: The cohort comprised two women and a few men aged 18 to 49 years. Per donor, three plates each were used for CD4 naive and CD4 memory, two for CD8 naive, and one for CD8 memory. The study deeply sequenced blood TCR repertoires of about five healthy adults to estimate repertoire size and the extent of clonotype sharing between individuals. Libraries were prepared and TCR repertoires were sequenced by different laboratories using diverse techniques, in order to increase sequencing depth and limit assay-specific biases. Each donor's leukapheresis produced roughly between about 0.9 and 9.5 billion PBMCs. What the authors observed across the whole study: Pairwise subsampling led to the expectation that sequencing depth would affect the degree of clonotype sharing among donors. Sharing across several donors was observed for roughly 5% of naive CD4, less than 4% of naive CD8, about 2.3% of memory CD4, and about 0.4% of memory CD8 clonotypes. Sampling was restricted to blood, and TCR repertoires in tissues likely differ from the TCR repertoires found in blood. Larger estimated clonotype richness was generally found for naive subsets than for memory subsets. Compared with non-shared clonotypes, clonotypes shared by all four sorted-subset donors had higher generation probabilities. Rarefaction of sorted-subset datasets indicated incomplete sequencing despite the large sequencing depth. Because the study included a small number of donors, the genetic and exposure-history diversity represented was limited.

TCR CDR3 regions were amplified from genomic DNA by multiplex PCR using the deep immunoSEQ assay. For each cell subset, the extracted genomic DNA was distributed evenly across all wells of several immunoSEQ 96-well plates, and each plate served as one replicate. For sorted subsets, each replicate PCR was loaded with 200 to 250 ng genomic DNA, equivalent to roughly 30,000 T cell genomes. The purified libraries were quantified using a Qubit 3.0 fluorometer, sized with a Bioanalyzer 2100, and then quantified again using the KAPA Library Quantification kit. A separate single-read 150-cycle Illumina NextSeq 550 flow cell was used to sequence each immunoSEQ 96-well plate. Turning to the authors' computational methods: Because the immunoSEQ output held only junctional sequences and lacked quality scores, the filtering could not match the filtering applied to full-length reads. Sequences were annotated with PyIR, a Python wrapper for IgBLAST v1.9, using IMGT germline references to assign V/J genes and CDR3. Any read was removed if the V/J assignment was weak (E-value above 1e-6), the CDR3 was missing, or the read contained stop codons, out-of-frame junctions, or ambiguous translated residues. V3J clonotypes were defined as sequences sharing the same inferred V gene, J gene, and CDR3 amino acid sequence. The percentage overlap between two repertoires was calculated by dividing the number of shared unique clonotypes by the size of the smaller repertoire. Repertoire richness was assessed with RTK rarefaction, the Chao1 estimator, and Recon v2.1 estimates of unobserved clonotypes. For all TCRbeta clonotypes obtained by the gDNA method from several donors, generation probabilities were computed with OLGA. Not all clones reach the TCRdb copy of this immuneACCESS table, which keeps in-frame sequences only. Checked studies attribute under half of the gap to unresolved V genes and leave the rest unexplained. Clonal size and the V and J genes are those of that table, whereas D and trimming came from the DNA. For this sample there are nearly 2 million clones; 85% to 95% appear just once. The top ten clonotypes cover 1% to 1.5% of the sample.

This clone was observed once. Its antigen is currently not known. Per-base quality was not reported, and no clone a single base away is much larger than it. CD8 naive samples were obtained by positive selection for CCR7 among CD45RO-negative cells, yielding a CD45RA+CCR7+ population from which TemRA cells were excluded. The donors were healthy, HIV-negative adults who had no recently reported acute infections or vaccinations. All donors were Caucasian adults living in Nashville, Tennessee, USA. After blood collection by leukapheresis, PBMCs were isolated using Ficoll-Histopaque density gradient centrifugation and then cryopreserved in the vapor phase of liquid nitrogen. Analytical flow cytometry was used to check the purity and quantity of every magnetically sorted T cell population. From each sorted fraction, genomic DNA was isolated and quantified by UV absorbance on a Nanodrop 2000c. There are 14 amino acids in the CDR3, from cysteine to phenylalanine inclusive. Here the CDR3 DNA is all that survives: 42 bases in frame from base 1. Trimming leaves V shorter by 8 bases and J shorter by 5 bases, with the junction holding 9 bases beyond the gene matches. Reading the germline V gene (reference sequence) gives CDR1 SEHNR and CDR2 FQNEAQ.

In this chain, TRBV7-9 is recombined with TRBJ2-7; TRBD1 matches 10 bases in the middle. The source is a young man in good health. Sample: naive CD8+ T cells sorted from blood. Explained via the paper, the cell subset or site label denotes: CD45RA+CCR7+. The CDR3 protein: CASQEGDRGDEQYF. The DNA is as follows: TGTGCCAGCCAAGAGGGGGACAGGGGCGACGAGCAGTACTTC.